Following are 11 T cell receptor beta chains from one sample sequenced in a study of T cell repertoires in cytomegalovirus infection (dated by TCRdb to about 2019). The instrument given in TCRdb is Illumina HiSeq 1500. The raw public data were reprocessed by TCRdb itself: fastp quality trimming at Q25, MiXCR clonotype calling, in-frame beta chains only. Every CDR3 protein is listed once, alongside the most common genes and DNA of its rows. The sample table contains a few hundred thousand distinct CDR3 sequences; only one count was recorded for under 45% of them. In total, the top ten clones hold about 41% of the sample. For these receptors, no antigen is known. The treatment or condition tag for this specimen amounts to: in vitro stimulation with specific CMV peptide epitopes to enrich CMV-specific T cells. The specimen comprised cultured PBMCs, sampled from culture after CMV antigen stimulation. The source is a human donor in good health (CMV status not recorded). Some clones in this sample may be carry-over from other donors' samples.

This rearrangement joins TRBV7-6 to TRBJ2-7; D is perhaps TRBD2 (6 bases). CDR3 size: 15 residues. V gave up 5 bases and J gave up 2 bases, with 16 bases separating them. The germline CDR1 and CDR2 sequences are SGHVS and FNYEAQ. DNA for the CDR3: TGTGCCAGCAGCCCAACCCGGGGGAGAGCCTACGAGCAGTACTTC. It encodes CASSPTRGRAYEQYF.

This clonotype showed up just once. V and J are TRBV2 and TRBJ2-1; D is tentatively TRBD1 or TRBD2 (5 bases each). The germline V gene encodes CDR1 SNHLY and CDR2 FYNNEI. V was shortened by 8 bases and J by 3 bases, with 17 bases between the two germline ends. The CDR3 sequence is 15 residues long. This CDR3 is CASGTPSTIYNEQFF. The CDR3 DNA is TGTGCCAGCGGGACCCCATCGACTATCTACAATGAGCAGTTCTTC.

This clonotype was counted a few times. The gene calls are TRBV12-3 or TRBV12-4 and TRBJ2-7; D is unresolved. Trimming cost V 2 bases and J 3 bases, with 11 bases left between them. CDR3 length: 14 residues. The CDR3 nucleotides are TGTGCCAGCAGTTTAAGGGTAAGAGGCTACGAGCAGTACTTC. It specifies CASSLRVRGYEQYF.

A remark on this clonotype: One end of the junction is discordant with germline, which a read error may explain. The rearrangement links TRBV7-4 to TRBJ2-1; D remains ambiguous. There are 13 residues in the CDR3. Germline CDR1 and CDR2: SGHVT and SQSDAQ. The CDR3 region is CASSLASSNEQSF. CDR3 bases: TGTGCCAGCAGCTTAGCCAGCAGCAATGAGCAGTCCTTC.

A few counts support this clonotype. CDR3 DNA sequence: TGTGCCAGCAGTGAACCAGTTGCAGAGACCCAGTACTTC. It specifies CASSEPVAETQYF. V usage is TRBV6-1 and J usage is TRBJ2-5, with D unresolved. In germline, CDR1 is MNHNS, CDR2 SASEGT. CDR3 length: 13 amino acids. V lost 2 bases and J 4 bases, leaving 8 bases between the germline ends.

The table lists this clonotype with many counts. The V call is TRBV7-2, the J call TRBJ2-3, with TRBD2 identical over 8 bases. Germline V lookup: CDR1 SGHTA, CDR2 FQGNSA. Trimming at V came to 4 bases and at J to 2 bases, leaving 2 bases not matched to a gene. CDR3 size: 14 residues. The CDR3: CASSSGLDTDTQYF. CDR3 bases: TGTGCCAGCAGCTCGGGACTAGACACAGATACGCAGTATTTT.

V gene TRBV10-3 combines with J gene TRBJ2-5, with 8 nucleotides matching TRBD1. The CDR3 consists of 15 residues. V was clipped by 0 bases and J by 4 bases; unmatched bases: 4. Germline V gene lookup returns CDR1 ENHRY and CDR2 SYGVKD. CDR3 sequence: CAISESQGARETQYF. The CDR3 DNA follows: TGTGCCATCAGTGAGTCTCAGGGGGCGAGAGAGACCCAGTACTTC.

This clonotype was seen only a few times. The J gene is TRBJ2-1, the V gene TRBV7-2; no clear D gene. The germline V and J ends were trimmed by 4 bases and 8 bases, with 12 bases remaining between them. The CDR3 is made up of 13 amino acids. Germline values: CDR1 SGHTA, CDR2 FQGNSA. CDR3 loop: CASSSPPVDEQFF. CDR3 DNA: TGTGCCAGCAGCTCCCCTCCGGTGGATGAGCAGTTCTTC.

This chain joins TRBV19 and TRBJ2-7; D gene ambiguous. Trimming removed 1 base at V and 1 base at J, with 5 bases between. Germline assignment: CDR1 LNHDA and CDR2 SQIVND (reference sequence). The CDR3 is 13 residues long. Here the CDR3 reads CASSIGPSYEQYF. The CDR3 coding sequence is TGTGCCAGTAGTATAGGGCCGTCCTACGAGCAGTACTTC.

This clonotype has only a few counts. The chain couples TRBV7-8 to TRBJ2-2, with 8 bases aligning to TRBD1. The CDR3 contains 17 residues. Germline V CDR1 and CDR2: SGHVS, FQNEAQ. With V trimmed by 1 base and J by 4 bases, 8 bases remained unmatched. CDR3 DNA sequence: TGTGCCAGCAGCTTAGGACTCAGGGGGCCCACCACCGGGGAGCTGTTTTTT. This codes for CASSLGLRGPTTGELFF.

This clonotype was counted between two and nine times. The chain has TRBV28 and TRBJ1-6; D gene ambiguous. Trimming cost V 7 bases and J 7 bases, with 20 bases left between them. The CDR3 extends over 16 amino acids. CDR1 and CDR2 (germline): MDHEN, SYDVKM. CDR3 sequence reads: CASTSPTRVWNSPLHF. CDR3 bases: TGTGCCAGCACTTCCCCCACTCGTGTATGGAATTCACCCCTCCACTTT.